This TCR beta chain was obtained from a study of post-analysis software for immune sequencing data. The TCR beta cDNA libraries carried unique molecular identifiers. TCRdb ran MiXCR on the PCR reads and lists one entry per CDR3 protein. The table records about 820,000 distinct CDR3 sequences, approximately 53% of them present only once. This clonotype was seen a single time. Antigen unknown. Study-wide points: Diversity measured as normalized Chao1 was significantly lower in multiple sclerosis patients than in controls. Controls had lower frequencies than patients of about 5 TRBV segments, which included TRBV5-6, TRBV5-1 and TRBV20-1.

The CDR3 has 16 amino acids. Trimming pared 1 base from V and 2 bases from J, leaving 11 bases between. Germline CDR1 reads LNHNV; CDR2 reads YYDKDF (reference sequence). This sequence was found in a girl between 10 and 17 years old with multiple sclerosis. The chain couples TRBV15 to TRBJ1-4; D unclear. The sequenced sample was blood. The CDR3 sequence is CATSRGVTRTNEKLFF. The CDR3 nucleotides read TGTGCCACCAGCAGAGGGGTCACGCGCACTAATGAAAAACTGTTTTTT.